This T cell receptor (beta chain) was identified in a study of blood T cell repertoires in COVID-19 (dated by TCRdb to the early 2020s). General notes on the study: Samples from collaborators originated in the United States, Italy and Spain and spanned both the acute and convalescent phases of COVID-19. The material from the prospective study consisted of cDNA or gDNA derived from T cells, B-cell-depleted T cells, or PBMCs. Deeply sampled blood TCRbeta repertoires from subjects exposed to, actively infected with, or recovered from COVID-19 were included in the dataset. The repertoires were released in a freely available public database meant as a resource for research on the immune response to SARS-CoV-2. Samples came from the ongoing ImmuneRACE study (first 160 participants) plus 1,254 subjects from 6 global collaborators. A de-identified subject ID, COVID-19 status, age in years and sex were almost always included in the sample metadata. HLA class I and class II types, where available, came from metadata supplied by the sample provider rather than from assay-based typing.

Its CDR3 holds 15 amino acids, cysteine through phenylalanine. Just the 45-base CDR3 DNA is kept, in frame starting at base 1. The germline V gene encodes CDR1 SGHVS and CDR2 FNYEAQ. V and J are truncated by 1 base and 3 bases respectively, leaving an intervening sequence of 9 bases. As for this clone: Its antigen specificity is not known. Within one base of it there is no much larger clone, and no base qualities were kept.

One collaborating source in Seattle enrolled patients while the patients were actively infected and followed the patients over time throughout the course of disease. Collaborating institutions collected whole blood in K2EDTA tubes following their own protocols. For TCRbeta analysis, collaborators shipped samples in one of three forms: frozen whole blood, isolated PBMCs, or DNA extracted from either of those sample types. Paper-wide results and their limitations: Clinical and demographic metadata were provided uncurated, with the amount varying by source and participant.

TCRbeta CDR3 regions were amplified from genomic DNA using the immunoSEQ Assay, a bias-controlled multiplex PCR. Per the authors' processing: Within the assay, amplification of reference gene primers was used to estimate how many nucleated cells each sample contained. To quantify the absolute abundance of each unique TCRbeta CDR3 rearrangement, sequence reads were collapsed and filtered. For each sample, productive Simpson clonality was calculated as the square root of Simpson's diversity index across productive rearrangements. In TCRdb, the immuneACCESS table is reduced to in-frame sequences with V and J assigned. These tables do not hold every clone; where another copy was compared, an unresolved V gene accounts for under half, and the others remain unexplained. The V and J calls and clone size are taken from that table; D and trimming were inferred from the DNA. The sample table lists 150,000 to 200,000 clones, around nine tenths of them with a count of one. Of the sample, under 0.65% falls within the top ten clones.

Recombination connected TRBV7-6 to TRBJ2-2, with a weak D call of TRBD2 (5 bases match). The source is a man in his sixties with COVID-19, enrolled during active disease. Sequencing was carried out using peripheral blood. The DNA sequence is TGTGCCAGCAGCTTAGGAGGACTCCACACCGGGGAGCTGTTTTTT. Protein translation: CASSLGGLHTGELFF.